The 13 T cell receptor beta chains given below trace back to one sample, sequenced in a study of beta chain features in type 1 diabetes (dated by TCRdb to 2017 to 2018). The method behind the library was the immunoSEQ multiplex PCR assay. All of the isolated RNA was reverse transcribed with the High Capacity cDNA Reverse Transcription Kit, so expressed TCRB transcripts were sequenced. Held by TCRdb, this immuneACCESS table contains in-frame sequences only and omits some clones. Under half of the omission traces to an unresolved V gene where checked; the cause of the rest is unknown. Here the sample has tens of thousands of clones; roughly 30% occur a single time. Jointly, the top ten make up 0.45% of the sample. The source material was stem cell memory CD4+ T cells from blood. This specimen's cell subset or site label, per the study, means: stem cell-like memory CD4+ T cells. The receptors originated from a woman under 30 in good health.

CDR3 sequence reads: CASTEGTGGRGNTIYF. CDR3 coding DNA: TGCGCCAGCACCGAAGGGACAGGGGGCCGTGGAAACACCATATATTTT. The V and J genes are TRBV5-1 and TRBJ1-3; 12 bases align to TRBD1. Germline trimming cut 6 bases from V and 3 bases from J; bases unmatched to any gene: 7. The germline V gene has CDR1 SGHRS and CDR2 YFSETQ. The CDR3 length is 16 residues.

The rearrangement uses TRBV4-1 and TRBJ2-5; 8 bases match TRBD2. CDR1 and CDR2 (germline): MGHRA, YSYEKL. Unmatched junction bases numbered 11, after V lost 2 bases and J lost 3 bases. The CDR3 extends over 17 amino acids. The DNA of the CDR3 is TGCGCCAGCAGCCAAATTCCCGGGACTAGAGATGAAGAGACCCAGTACTTC. Translation gives CASSQIPGTRDEETQYF.

V is TRBV4-3 and J is TRBJ1-5, with D uncertain. Germline CDR1 LGHNA, CDR2 YSLEER. This CDR3 comprises 15 residues. The ends were cut back, 0 bases at V and 5 bases at J, with 11 bases in the middle. The CDR3 sequence: CASSQERAGHQPQHF. The CDR3 DNA sequence: TGCGCCAGCAGCCAAGAGCGGGCGGGCCATCAGCCCCAGCATTTT.

This clone showed up just a few times. The rearrangement links TRBV27 to TRBJ2-5; D is uncertain. V dropped 4 bases and J dropped 0 bases, with 6 bases sitting between them. The germline gives CDR1 MNHEY, CDR2 SMNVEV (reference sequence). The CDR3 runs 13 residues. CDR3 nucleotide sequence: TGTGCCAGCAGTTCCCAGAACCAAGAGACCCAGTACTTC. This translates into CASSSQNQETQYF.

The sample holds a few counts of this clone. The chain has TRBV5-1 and TRBJ2-3; a weak D match, TRBD1 (5 bases). Trimming left V 1 base short and J 5 bases short, with 11 bases between. Germline assignment: CDR1 SGHRS and CDR2 YFSETQ. This CDR3 is 14 amino acids long. As DNA, the CDR3 is TGCGCCAGCAGCTTGAGCCAGGGAAGAGATACGCAGTATTTT. Translation: CASSLSQGRDTQYF.

J is TRBJ2-5 and V is TRBV30; D call uncertain. V shed 2 bases and J shed 1 base, with 8 bases lying between them. Germline lookup yields CDR1 GTSNPN and CDR2 SVGIG (reference sequence). The CDR3 covers 13 residues. The CDR3 DNA reads as TGTGCCTGGAGTCGGGTTATCCAAGAGACCCAGTACTTC. Translated, it gives CAWSRVIQETQYF.

The rearrangement uses TRBV5-1 and TRBJ2-3, with 9 bases that match TRBD2. V lost 2 bases, J lost 7 bases, and 5 bases stayed unmatched. From germline, CDR1 is SGHRS and CDR2 YFSETQ. The CDR3 length is 14 residues. Here the CDR3 DNA reads TGCGCCAGCAGCTTACAAGCGGGGGGCAATACGCAGTATTTT. Amino acids: CASSLQAGGNTQYF.

The chain is built from TRBV5-6 and TRBJ2-1, with TRBD2 identical over 15 bases. V lost 4 bases and J lost 6; bases outside the gene matches: 8. The CDR3 runs to 17 residues. Germline V gene lookup returns CDR1 SGHDT and CDR2 YYEEEE. The chain's CDR3 is CASSLFGLAGGINEQFF. CDR3 in DNA: TGTGCCAGCAGCCTATTTGGACTAGCGGGAGGGATCAATGAGCAGTTCTTC.

This clone was counted a few times. This sequence joins TRBV30 and TRBJ1-1, with 8 positions matching TRBD1. The V gene end was trimmed by 5 bases and the J gene end by 5 bases; junction bases not matched to a gene: 7. This CDR3 spans 13 amino acids. From germline, CDR1 is GTSNPN and CDR2 SVGIG (reference sequence). CDR3 residues: CAWAHDRGTEAFF. Written as DNA, the CDR3 is TGTGCCTGGGCCCACGACAGGGGAACTGAAGCTTTCTTT.

This clone turned up a few times. The chain carries TRBV12-2 and TRBJ2-5; TRBD1 reflects the table's D call only, with no check against the DNA. TRBV12-2 is a recognized pseudogene. The length of the CDR3 is 14 residues. The CDR3 DNA follows: TGTGCAAGTCGCTTACAATACAGGGCAGAGACCCAGTACTTC. Protein sequence: CASRLQYRAETQYF.

This clone was seen only a few times. The V call is TRBV7-2, the J call TRBJ1-2; 9 nucleotides line up with TRBD1. The CDR3 extends over 15 amino acids. Germline V gives CDR1 SGHTA, CDR2 FQGNSA. J was trimmed by 8 bases and V by 0 bases; bases with no gene match: 7. CDR3 sequence reads: CASSLARTGDGGYTF. The CDR3 bases are TGTGCCAGCAGCTTAGCACGGACAGGGGACGGAGGCTACACCTTC. The variable domain in full, completed from reference TRBV7-2 and TRBJ1-2, reads GAGVSQSPSNKVTEKGKDVELRCDPISGHTALYWYRQSLGQGLEFLIYFQGNSAPDKSGLPSDRFSAERTGGSVSTLTIQRTQQEDSAVYLCASSLARTGDGGYTFGSGTRLTVV.

The chain joins TRBV6-5 to TRBJ1-5, with D possibly TRBD1 on 5 matching bases. Looked up from germline, CDR1 is MNHEY and CDR2 is SVGAGI. V dropped 6 bases and J dropped 6 bases, with 12 bases sitting between them. The CDR3 has 13 amino acids. CDR3 amino acids: CASSAGIGQPQHF. CDR3 DNA: TGTGCCAGCAGCGCAGGGATTGGTCAGCCCCAGCATTTT.

This chain uses TRBV19 with TRBJ1-5; 10 bases map to TRBD1. V lost 3 bases and J lost 3; bases outside the gene matches: 11. CDR1 is LNHDA and CDR2 is SQIVND in the germline V gene (reference sequence). The CDR3 has 18 residues. CDR3 protein: CASSIPGLGQGNNQPQHF. As DNA, the CDR3 is TGTGCCAGTAGTATCCCGGGGTTGGGACAGGGGAACAATCAGCCCCAGCATTTT.